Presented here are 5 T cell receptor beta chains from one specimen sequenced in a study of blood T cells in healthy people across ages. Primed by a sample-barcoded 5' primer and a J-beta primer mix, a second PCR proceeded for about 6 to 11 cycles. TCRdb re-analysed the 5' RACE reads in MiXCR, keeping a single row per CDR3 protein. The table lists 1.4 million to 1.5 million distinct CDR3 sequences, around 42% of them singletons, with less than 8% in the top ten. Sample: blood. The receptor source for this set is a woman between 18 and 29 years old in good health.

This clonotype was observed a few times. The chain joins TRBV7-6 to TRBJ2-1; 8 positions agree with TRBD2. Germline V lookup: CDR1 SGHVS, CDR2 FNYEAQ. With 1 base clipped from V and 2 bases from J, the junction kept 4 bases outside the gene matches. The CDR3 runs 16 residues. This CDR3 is CASSLGILAAYNEQFF. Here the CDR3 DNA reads TGTGCCAGCAGCTTAGGGATACTAGCGGCCTACAATGAGCAGTTCTTC. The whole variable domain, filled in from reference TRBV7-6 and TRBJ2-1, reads GAGVSQSPRYKVTKRGQDVALRCDPISGHVSLYWYRQALGQGPEFLTYFNYEAQQDKSGLPNDRFSAERPEGSISTLTIQRTEQRDSAMYRCASSLGILAAYNEQFFGPGTRLTVL.

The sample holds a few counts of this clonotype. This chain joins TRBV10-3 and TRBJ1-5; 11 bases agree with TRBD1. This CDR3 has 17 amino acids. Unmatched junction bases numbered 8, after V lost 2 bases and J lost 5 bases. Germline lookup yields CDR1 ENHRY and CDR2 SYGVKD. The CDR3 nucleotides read TGTGCCATCAGTGAGAATATTTCGGGACAGGGGGATCAGCCCCAGCATTTT. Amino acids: CAISENISGQGDQPQHF.

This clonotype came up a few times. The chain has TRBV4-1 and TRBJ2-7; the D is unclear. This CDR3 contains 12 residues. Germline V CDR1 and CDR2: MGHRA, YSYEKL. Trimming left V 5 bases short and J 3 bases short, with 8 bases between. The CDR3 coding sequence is TGCGCCAGCAGCTCCACCATCTACGAGCAGTACTTC. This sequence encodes CASSSTIYEQYF.

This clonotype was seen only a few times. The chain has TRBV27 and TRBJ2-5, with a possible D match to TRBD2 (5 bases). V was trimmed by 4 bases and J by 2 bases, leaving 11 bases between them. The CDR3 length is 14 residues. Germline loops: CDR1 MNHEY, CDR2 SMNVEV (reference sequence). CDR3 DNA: TGTGCCAGCAGTTCACCGTCGGGACAAGAGACCCAGTACTTC. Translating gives CASSSPSGQETQYF.

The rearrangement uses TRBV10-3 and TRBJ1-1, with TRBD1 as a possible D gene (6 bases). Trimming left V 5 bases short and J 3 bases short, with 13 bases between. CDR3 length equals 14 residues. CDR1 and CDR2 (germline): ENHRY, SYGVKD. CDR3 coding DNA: TGTGCCATCAGTAATTTAGGGGGGGACACTGAAGCTTTCTTT. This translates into CAISNLGGDTEAFF.